Below are 18 T cell receptor beta chains sequenced from a single sample in a study of T cell repertoires in cytomegalovirus infection. These receptors' targets are unknown. Via MiXCR, TCRdb re-called the reads, giving one row per CDR3 protein. The sample includes roughly 990,000 distinct CDR3 sequences, around 32% of them seen just once. The sequencing here drew on cultured CD8+ T cells from PBMCs, taken from culture after CMV antigen stimulation. Receptor source: a human donor in good health (CMV status not recorded). Some clones in this sample may be carry-over from other donors' samples.

The chain recombines TRBV7-9 with TRBJ1-1; 10 nucleotides line up with TRBD1. V trimming: 3 bases; J trimming: 1 base; junction bases outside the gene matches: 5. Germline V gene data show CDR1 as SEHNR and CDR2 as FQNEAQ (reference sequence). The CDR3 extends over 16 amino acids. CDR3: CASSLTRDRGNTEAFF. The DNA of the CDR3 is TGTGCCAGCAGCTTGACTCGGGACAGGGGGAACACTGAAGCTTTCTTT.

Concerning this clonotype: A much larger clone differs by one base, so this may be a read error. The V gene is TRBV7-6, the J gene TRBJ2-5, with 7 bases aligning to TRBD2. The length of the CDR3 is 16 residues. Looked up from germline, CDR1 is SGHVS and CDR2 is FNYEAQ. In DNA form, the CDR3 reads TGTGCCAACAGCTCCCCTCGGGCGGGAGCGGGAGAGACCCAGTACTTC. Protein sequence: CANSSPRAGAGETQYF. Combining the CDR3 with reference TRBV7-6 and TRBJ2-5 gives the whole variable domain GAGVSQSPRYKVTKRGQDVALRCDPISGHVSLYWYRQALGQGPEFLTYFNYEAQQDKSGLPNDRFSAERPEGSISTLTIQRTEQRDSAMYRCANSSPRAGAGETQYFGPGTRLLVL.

This clonotype showed up just a few times. DNA of the CDR3: TGTGCCAGTAGTATTTGGGACAGGGGGAATGAGCAGTTCTTC. Protein sequence: CASSIWDRGNEQFF. This chain uses TRBV19 with TRBJ2-1; 11 bases are shared with TRBD1. The CDR3 runs to 14 residues. Germline V gene lookup returns CDR1 LNHDA and CDR2 SQIVND (reference sequence). V was clipped by 3 bases and J by 7 bases; unmatched bases: 2.

This clonotype came up many times. This sequence joins TRBV24-1 and TRBJ2-2; 7 bases are a match to TRBD1. Germline V gene data show CDR1 as KGHDR and CDR2 as SFDVKD. This CDR3 contains 17 residues. The ends lost 4 bases at V and 1 base at J; junction bases unmatched: 8. The CDR3 loop is CATSDVRQGENTGELFF. The CDR3 bases are TGTGCCACCAGTGACGTTCGACAGGGCGAGAACACCGGGGAGCTGTTTTTT.

This rearrangement joins TRBV7-9 to TRBJ1-2; 7 bases align to TRBD1. V trimming: 5 bases; J trimming: 3 bases; junction bases outside the gene matches: 6. The CDR3 consists of 14 residues. Looked up from germline, CDR1 is SEHNR and CDR2 is FQNEAQ (reference sequence). The CDR3 region has the DNA TGTGCCAGCAGCGAAGGACAGGTCTACTATGGCTACACCTTC. This translates into CASSEGQVYYGYTF. Variable domain in full (rest from reference TRBV7-9 and TRBJ1-2): DTGVSQNPRHKITKRGQNVTFRCDPISEHNRLYWYRQTLGQGPEFLTYFQNEAQLEKSRLLSDRFSAERPKGSFSTLEIQRTEQGDSAMYLCASSEGQVYYGYTFGSGTRLTVV.

The sample holds many counts of this clonotype. This chain links TRBV4-1 with TRBJ2-3; 7 nucleotides align to TRBD2. The germline CDR1 and CDR2 sequences are MGHRA and YSYEKL. This CDR3 comprises 19 residues. The J segment lost 2 bases and the V segment lost 0 bases, leaving 14 bases of the junction unmatched. CDR3 DNA: TGCGCCAGCAGCCAAGAAAAATATAGTCCAGCGGGAACCACAGATACGCAGTATTTT. The encoded protein is CASSQEKYSPAGTTDTQYF.

Notes on this clonotype: Since a much larger clone is just one base distant, this may be a read error. V and J are TRBV7-3 and TRBJ2-5, with no clear D. Germline values: CDR1 SGHTA, CDR2 FQGTGA. CDR3 size: 13 residues. The CDR3 region has the DNA TGTGCCAGCGCTTCGGAGATTACCGGGCCAATACTCTTC. Translation: CASASEITGPILF.

The chain links TRBV20-1 to TRBJ2-1, with D possibly TRBD2 on 7 matching bases. V lost 2 bases and J lost 0, with 20 bases in between. The CDR3 length is 18 residues. CDR1 DFQATT and CDR2 SNEGSKA come from the germline V gene (reference sequence). CDR3 bases: TGCAGTGCTAGACACCGCGAGGGGGGGGGAAGCTCCTACAATGAGCAGTTCTTC. It translates to CSARHREGGGSSYNEQFF.

The chain carries TRBV19 and TRBJ1-5; no definite D call. The germline V gene has CDR1 LNHDA and CDR2 SQIVND (reference sequence). Trimming took 5 bases from V and 2 from J, leaving 10 bases between them. CDR3 length: 14 amino acids. The DNA of the CDR3 is TGTGCCAGTAGTGACCATATCGGCAATCAGCCCCAGCATTTT. Protein: CASSDHIGNQPQHF. Supplemented by reference TRBV19 and TRBJ1-5, the full variable domain reads DGGITQSPKYLFRKEGQNVTLSCEQNLNHDAMYWYRQDPGQGLRLIYYSQIVNDFQKGDIAEGYSVSREKKESFPLTVTSAQKNPTAFYLCASSDHIGNQPQHFGDGTRLSIL.

This clonotype was observed a single time. CDR3 region: CASSDQRGTDTQYF. The CDR3 region has the DNA TGTGCCAGCAGTGACCAGAGAGGCACAGATACGCAGTATTTT. The chain couples TRBV2 to TRBJ2-3; D gene ambiguous. Germline assignment: CDR1 SNHLY and CDR2 FYNNEI. The CDR3 contains 14 residues. Trimming removed 3 bases from V and 1 base from J, with 8 bases in between.

This clonotype occurred many times. The chain is built from TRBV7-8 and TRBJ2-2, with D maybe TRBD2 (6 bases). Germline CDR1 reads SGHVS; CDR2 reads FQNEAQ. This CDR3 spans 17 amino acids. Trimming stripped 0 bases from V and 2 bases from J, with 13 bases between. The CDR3 is CASSLARGLLNTGELFF. As DNA, the CDR3 is TGTGCCAGCAGCTTAGCGAGAGGACTACTAAACACCGGGGAGCTGTTTTTT. The variable domain in full, with the rest retrieved from reference TRBV7-8 and TRBJ2-2, is GAGVSQSPRYKVAKRGQDVALRCDPISGHVSLFWYQQALGQGPEFLTYFQNEAQLDKSGLPSDRFFAERPEGSVSTLKIQRTQQEDSAVYLCASSLARGLLNTGELFFGEGSRLTVL.

This clonotype was observed a handful of times. The chain combines TRBV6-2 or TRBV6-3 with TRBJ1-5; 8 bases are shared with TRBD1. The CDR3 runs 17 residues. Unmatched junction bases numbered 13, after V lost 5 bases and J lost 4 bases. Germline CDR1 reads MNHEY; CDR2 reads SVGEGT. CDR3 DNA sequence: TGTGCCAGCAGTCAAGGGACAGGACAAGAGGTAAATCAGCCCCAGCATTTT. Protein: CASSQGTGQEVNQPQHF.

This sequence joins TRBV9 and TRBJ2-5; D not certain. The germline gives CDR1 SGDLS, CDR2 YYNGEE. V lost 2 bases and J lost 5, with 13 bases in between. The CDR3 totals 14 residues. This CDR3 reads CASSVGGLRETQYF. As DNA, the CDR3 is TGTGCCAGCAGCGTTGGCGGCCTTAGGGAGACCCAGTACTTC.

In its sample, this clonotype was seen once. The junction and the germline gene differ at one end; a read error may be behind it. J is TRBJ2-3 and V is TRBV7-6, with 9 bases that match TRBD1. The germline gives CDR1 SGHVS, CDR2 FNYEAQ. The CDR3 has 16 residues. CDR3 DNA sequence: TGTGTCAGCAGCTTAGAAGACAGGGGGTGGACAGATACGCAGTATTTT. Translating gives CVSSLEDRGWTDTQYF.

The V call is TRBV6-6, the J call TRBJ1-1; no reliable D call. V was clipped by 2 bases and J by 6 bases, with 13 bases between them. Germline CDR1 and CDR2: MNHNY and SVGAGI (reference sequence). The CDR3 is 14 residues long. CDR3 in DNA: TGTGCCAGCAGTTACGGCGCATGGACTCCTGAAGCTTTCTTT. Its translation: CASSYGAWTPEAFF.

Comments on this clonotype: A junction end diverges from the germline sequence, so it may reflect a read error. V is TRBV4-2 and J is TRBJ1-3, with 7 positions matching TRBD1. CDR3 length equals 16 residues. Germline values: CDR1 LGHNA, CDR2 YNFKEQ. CDR3 nucleotides: TGTACCAGCAGCTTTACTCAGGGGGACTCTGGAAACACCATATATTTT. Its protein product is CTSSFTQGDSGNTIYF.

This clonotype has at least ten counts. The gene calls are TRBV7-2 and TRBJ1-2; TRBD1 might be the D (5 bases). V lost 3 bases and J lost 5, with 7 bases in between. The V gene's germline CDR1 is SGHTA and CDR2 FQGNSA. CDR3 length: 12 residues. The CDR3 loop reads CASSLDIYGYTF. CDR3 DNA: TGTGCCAGCAGCTTGGACATATATGGCTACACCTTC. Full variable domain (remainder filled in from reference TRBV7-2 and TRBJ1-2): GAGVSQSPSNKVTEKGKDVELRCDPISGHTALYWYRQSLGQGLEFLIYFQGNSAPDKSGLPSDRFSAERTGGSVSTLTIQRTQQEDSAVYLCASSLDIYGYTFGSGTRLTVV.

This clonotype was counted once. A much bigger clone sits one base away, suggesting this may be a read error. The chain combines TRBV19 with TRBJ1-1; a possible D gene is TRBD1 (5 bases). Germline V lookup: CDR1 LNHDA, CDR2 SQIVND (reference sequence). The CDR3 has 16 amino acids. CDR3 nucleotides: TGTGTCAGTACCTGGCAGGGTCCCAATGTGAACACTGAAGCTTTCTTT. Protein sequence: CVSTWQGPNVNTEAFF.